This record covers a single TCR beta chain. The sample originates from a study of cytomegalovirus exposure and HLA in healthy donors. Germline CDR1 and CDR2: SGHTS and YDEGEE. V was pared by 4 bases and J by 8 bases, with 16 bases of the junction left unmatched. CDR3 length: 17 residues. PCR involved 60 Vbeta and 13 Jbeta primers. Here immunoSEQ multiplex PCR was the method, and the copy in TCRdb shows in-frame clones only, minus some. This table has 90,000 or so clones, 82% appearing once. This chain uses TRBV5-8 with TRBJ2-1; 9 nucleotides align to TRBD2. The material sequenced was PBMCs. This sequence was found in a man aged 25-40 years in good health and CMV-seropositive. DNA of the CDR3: TGTGCCAGCAGCGCAGCGACAAAACCTCTAGCGGGACATGAGCAGTTCTTC. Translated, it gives CASSAATKPLAGHEQFF.